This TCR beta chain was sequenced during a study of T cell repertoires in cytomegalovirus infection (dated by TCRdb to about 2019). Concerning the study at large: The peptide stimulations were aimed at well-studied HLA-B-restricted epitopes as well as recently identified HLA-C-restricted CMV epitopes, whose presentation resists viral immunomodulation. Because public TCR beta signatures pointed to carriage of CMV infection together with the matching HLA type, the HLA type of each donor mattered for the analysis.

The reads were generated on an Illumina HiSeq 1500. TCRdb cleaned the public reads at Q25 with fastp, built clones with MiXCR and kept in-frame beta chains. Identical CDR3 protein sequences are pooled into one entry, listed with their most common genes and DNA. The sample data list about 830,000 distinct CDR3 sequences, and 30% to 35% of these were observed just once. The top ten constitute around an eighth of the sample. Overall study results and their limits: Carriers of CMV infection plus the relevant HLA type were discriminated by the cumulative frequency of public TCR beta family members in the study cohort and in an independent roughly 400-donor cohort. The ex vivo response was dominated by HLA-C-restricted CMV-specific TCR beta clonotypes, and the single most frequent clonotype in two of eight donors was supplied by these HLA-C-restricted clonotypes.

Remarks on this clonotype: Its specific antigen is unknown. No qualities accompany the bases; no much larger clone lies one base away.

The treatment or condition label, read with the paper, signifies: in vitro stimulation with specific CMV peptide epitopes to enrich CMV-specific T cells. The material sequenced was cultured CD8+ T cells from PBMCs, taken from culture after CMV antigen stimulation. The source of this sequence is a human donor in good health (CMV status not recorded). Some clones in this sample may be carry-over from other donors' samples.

The nucleotides are TGTGCCAGCAGTCCCCATCCGGGGGACAATCAGCCCCAGCATTTT. Its protein is CASSPHPGDNQPQHF. The V and J segments used are TRBV6-6 and TRBJ1-5; 5 matching bases give a weak D call of TRBD1. The CDR3 holds 15 amino acids from the cysteine to the phenylalanine. Here the CDR3 DNA is all that survives: 45 bases in frame from base 1. The V end loses 5 bases and the J end loses 3 bases, and a stretch of 14 bases separates them. Looking up the germline V gene (reference sequence) yields CDR1 MNHNY and CDR2 SVGAGI.